The entry below gives a single TCR beta chain sequence along with its context. The data stem from a study of Graves' ophthalmopathy and Graves' hyperthyroidism. Researchers took RNA transcripts and amplified TCR beta CDR3 regions from them. HTBI-primed RT-PCR formed the first round, and a multiplex PCR formed the second. TCRdb independently ran MiXCR on the multiplex PCR reads; one entry per CDR3 protein. In the table there are over a million distinct CDR3 sequences, roughly 35% of which are singletons. This CDR3 spans 15 amino acids. V was clipped by 5 bases and J by 2 bases; unmatched bases: 12. Germline loops: CDR1 DFQATT, CDR2 SNEGSKA (reference sequence).

The genes are TRBV20-1 and TRBJ2-7, with 7 bases aligning to TRBD1. The sequenced sample consisted of peripheral blood or thyroid tissue (not recorded which). This clonotype was obtained from an adult man with Graves' hyperthyroidism. CDR3 sequence (DNA): TGCAGTGCTCCCCCCAGGGGGTCCGTAGCCTACGAGCAGTACTTC. It yields the protein CSAPPRGSVAYEQYF.